The 32 T cell receptor beta chains presented below share a single source sample, sequenced in a study of T cell responses to AZD1222 COVID-19 vaccine. The protocol was immunoSEQ multiplex PCR, while the TCRdb copy is restricted to in-frame clones and leaves out a portion. Altogether fewer than 110,000 clones are present, around 87% being singletons, with the ten largest covering 9.5% to 13%. The sample here was peripheral blood, taken 28 days after the second AZD1222 dose. These receptors all come from an adult who received the AZD1222 COVID-19 vaccine.

The rearrangement joins TRBV23-1 to TRBJ1-2; 9 nucleotides agree with TRBD1. TRBV23-1 is an ORF, with its function uncertain. CDR3 length: 13 amino acids. V shed 6 bases and J 5 bases; nucleotides not matched to a gene: 4. For the CDR3, the DNA is TGCGCCAGCAGAGACAGGGGGAGGTATGGCTACACCTTC. Its translation is CASRDRGRYGYTF.

V gene TRBV9 combines with J gene TRBJ2-1; D may be TRBD2 (5 bases). Between the trimmed V and J ends, which lost 0 bases and 7 bases, there was a span of 14 bases. Germline lookup yields CDR1 SGDLS and CDR2 YYNGEE. This CDR3 has 15 amino acids. The CDR3 reads CASSVAGKPENEQFF. CDR3 in DNA: TGTGCCAGCAGCGTAGCGGGGAAACCAGAGAATGAGCAGTTCTTC.

V is TRBV2 and J is TRBJ2-1, with 8 bases identical to TRBD1. This CDR3 has 17 amino acids. The trim removed 3 bases at V and 0 bases at J, leaving 7 bases unmatched. Looked up from germline, CDR1 is SNHLY and CDR2 is FYNNEI. The CDR3 region has the DNA TGTGCCAGCAGTGACCCGGGACAGGTCAGCTCCTACAATGAGCAGTTCTTC. Its translation is CASSDPGQVSSYNEQFF.

V and J are TRBV29-1 and TRBJ2-3, with 12 bases fitting TRBD2. The V gene end was trimmed by 6 bases and the J gene end by 2 bases; junction bases not matched to a gene: 9. Germline CDR1 SQVTM, CDR2 ANQGSEA. This CDR3 is 16 amino acids long. CDR3 protein: CSVALTSGGYTDTQYF. In DNA, the CDR3 is TGCAGCGTGGCCCTTACTAGCGGGGGGTACACAGATACGCAGTATTTT.

The J gene is TRBJ2-1, the V gene TRBV2, with D unclear. With 1 base removed from V and 5 bases from J, the gap between germline ends came to 18 bases. The germline V gene has CDR1 SNHLY and CDR2 FYNNEI. The CDR3 length is 17 residues. CDR3 sequence reads: CASSEELGSPGDNEQFF. The CDR3 region has the DNA TGTGCCAGCAGTGAAGAACTTGGCAGTCCTGGCGACAATGAGCAGTTCTTC.

The chain combines TRBV11-2 with TRBJ1-1; 9 nucleotides line up with TRBD1. J gave up 10 bases and V 4 bases, and 16 bases lay outside the gene matches. The CDR3 totals 16 residues. Germline V CDR1 and CDR2: SGHAT, FQNNGV. CDR3 sequence: CASSSGGQGRNLGAFF. In DNA, the CDR3 is TGTGCCAGCAGCTCCGGGGGACAGGGCAGAAATCTGGGAGCTTTCTTT. The variable domain in full, with the rest retrieved from reference TRBV11-2 and TRBJ1-1, is EAGVAQSPRYKIIEKRQSVAFWCNPISGHATLYWYQQILGQGPKLLIQFQNNGVVDDSQLPKDRFSAERLKGVDSTLKIQPAKLEDSAVYLCASSSGGQGRNLGAFFGQGTRLTVV.

J is TRBJ2-1 and V is TRBV5-4; D could derive from TRBD1 or TRBD2 (5 bases each). Germline V gene sequence: CDR1 SGHNT, CDR2 YYREEE (reference sequence). Trimming cost V 0 bases and J 8 bases, with 12 bases left between them. The CDR3 is made up of 14 amino acids. The CDR3 bases are TGTGCCAGCAGCTTGGAGGGACCGTTTGATGAGCAGTTCTTC. Translated: CASSLEGPFDEQFF.

The rearrangement links TRBV9 to TRBJ2-2; 10 nucleotides line up with TRBD2. Trimming removed 3 bases from V and 4 bases from J; junction bases left unmatched: 3. The CDR3 runs to 15 residues. Germline lookup yields CDR1 SGDLS and CDR2 YYNGEE. In DNA, the CDR3 is TGTGCCAGCAGCGAGAGCGGGAGGGGCACCGGGGAGCTGTTTTTT. It encodes CASSESGRGTGELFF. The whole variable domain, filled in from reference TRBV9 and TRBJ2-2, reads DSGVTQTPKHLITATGQRVTLRCSPRSGDLSVYWYQQSLDQGLQFLIQYYNGEERAKGNILERFSAQQFPDLHSELNLSSLELGDSALYFCASSESGRGTGELFFGEGSRLTVL.

This clone showed up just once. This sequence joins TRBV5-4 and TRBJ1-1, with TRBD1 as a possible D gene (6 bases). Germline loops: CDR1 SGHNT, CDR2 YYREEE (reference sequence). This CDR3 has 13 amino acids. V lost 5 bases, J lost 4 bases, and 12 bases lay in between. For the CDR3, the DNA is TGTGCCAGCAGGGCCGCGGGGGCCACTGAAGCTTTCTTT. Its protein is CASRAAGATEAFF.

The gene calls are TRBV5-1 and TRBJ2-5; 7 bases fit TRBD1. Germline V gene data show CDR1 as SGHRS and CDR2 as YFSETQ. The CDR3 consists of 13 residues. V shed 4 bases, J shed 5 bases, and the junction held 5 bases outside the gene matches. The DNA of the CDR3 is TGCGCCAGCAGCATCGGGACAGAGGAGACCCAGTACTTC. Translated, it gives CASSIGTEETQYF.

V usage is TRBV4-1 and J usage is TRBJ2-7; 9 bases fit TRBD2. J lost 8 bases, V lost 3 bases, and 8 bases had no gene match. The CDR3 sequence is 14 residues long. The V gene's germline CDR1 is MGHRA and CDR2 YSYEKL. The CDR3, as DNA: TGCGCCAGCAGCCAGCTGGCGGGACTAGCCAAGCAGTACTTC. It is translated as CASSQLAGLAKQYF.

In its sample, this clone was seen once. V and J are TRBV2 and TRBJ1-2; no clear D. V was shortened by 1 base and J by 3 bases, with 6 bases between the two germline ends. Germline loops: CDR1 SNHLY, CDR2 FYNNEI. The CDR3 has 13 residues. CDR3 DNA sequence: TGTGCCAGCAGTGAAGGGGGTTACTATGGCTACACCTTC. Protein sequence: CASSEGGYYGYTF.

J is TRBJ2-3 and V is TRBV27; 9 bases agree with TRBD2. This CDR3 comprises 15 residues. Germline lookup yields CDR1 MNHEY and CDR2 SMNVEV (reference sequence). V lost 2 bases to trimming and J lost 2 bases; unmatched junction nucleotides: 2. CDR3 in DNA: TGTGCCAGCAGTTTAGGCGGGAGGGTCACAGATACGCAGTATTTT. It encodes CASSLGGRVTDTQYF.

Concerning this clone itself: The conserved phenylalanine or tryptophan is not found at the CDR3 terminus, so this likely reflects a read error. The DNA is left out, because the CDR3 cannot be placed on it with certainty; the CDR3 is given as TCRdb lists it. The V call is TRBV6-1, the J call TRBJ1-1; TRBD1 is taken as the D call from the table, unchecked against the DNA. The V gene's germline CDR1 is MNHNS and CDR2 SASEGT. The CDR3 length equals 13 residues, ends included. The CDR3 here is CASSEAAGQHDLV.

This clone was observed once. The rearrangement joins TRBV27 to TRBJ2-1, with 9 bases identical to TRBD2. The CDR3 has 18 residues. The germline CDR1 and CDR2 sequences are MNHEY and SMNVEV (reference sequence). J gave up 3 bases and V 2 bases, and 11 bases lay outside the gene matches. The CDR3, as DNA: TGTGCCAGCAGTTTAATGGGGACTAGCCGAAACCTCTACAATGAGCAGTTCTTC. It specifies CASSLMGTSRNLYNEQFF.

J is TRBJ1-2 and V is TRBV7-3; tentatively, D is TRBD1 (6 bases). Germline CDR1 is SGHTA and CDR2 is FQGTGA. V lost 2 bases and J lost 4, with 8 bases in between. The CDR3 is 13 residues long. The chain's CDR3 is CASSLGRGYGYTF. The CDR3 nucleotides read TGTGCCAGCAGCTTAGGCAGGGGCTATGGCTACACCTTC.

The V call is TRBV6-2 or TRBV6-3, the J call TRBJ1-1; 11 nucleotides line up with TRBD1. This CDR3 spans 18 amino acids. Losses at the gene ends were 2 bases for V and 1 base for J; bases not matched to a gene: 9. Germline V gives CDR1 MNHEY, CDR2 SVGEGT. CDR3 loop: CASSYQVDRGHWNTEAFF. CDR3 sequence (DNA): TGTGCCAGCAGTTACCAAGTGGACAGGGGGCACTGGAACACTGAAGCTTTCTTT.

This chain's CDR3 is CASSLTGTSGPNTGELFF. As DNA, the CDR3 is TGTGCCAGCAGCTTAACCGGGACTAGCGGCCCGAACACCGGGGAGCTGTTTTTT. The J gene is TRBJ2-2, the V gene TRBV7-9, with 11 positions matching TRBD2. J lost 0 bases, V lost 2 bases, and 5 bases had no gene match. The germline V gene has CDR1 SEHNR and CDR2 FQNEAQ (reference sequence). The CDR3 extends over 18 amino acids.

This clone was detected only a few times. The chain is built from TRBV28 and TRBJ2-1; D may be TRBD2 (5 bases). V lost 3 bases and J lost 4, with 7 bases in between. Germline V gives CDR1 MDHEN, CDR2 SYDVKM. The CDR3 runs to 13 residues. CDR3 amino acids: CASSLDFYNEQFF. The DNA for the CDR3 is TGTGCCAGCAGTTTGGACTTTTACAATGAGCAGTTCTTC.

The genes are TRBV11-1 and TRBJ1-1; D perhaps matches TRBD1 (6 bases). Germline V gene lookup returns CDR1 SGHAT and CDR2 FQDESV (reference sequence). The V gene lost 5 bases and the J gene lost 6 bases, with 10 bases spanning the gap. The CDR3 has 12 amino acids. In DNA, the CDR3 is TGTGCCAGCAGCCTACAGGGCGCTGAAGCTTTCTTT. Protein sequence: CASSLQGAEAFF.

The sample holds one count of this clone. DNA for the CDR3: TGTGCCAGTAGTACCTCCGGGACAGGGCCAGATACGCAGTATTTT. Encoded protein: CASSTSGTGPDTQYF. The chain is built from TRBV19 and TRBJ2-3, with 9 bases that match TRBD1. The CDR3 is 15 residues long. V was clipped by 4 bases and J by 4 bases; unmatched bases: 6. Per germline, CDR1 LNHDA and CDR2 SQIVND (reference sequence).

The chain combines TRBV7-3 with TRBJ2-1; 7 bases fit TRBD1. The CDR3 consists of 14 residues. Germline-derived CDR1 and CDR2 are SGHTA and FQGTGA. V lost 9 bases and J lost 3; bases outside the gene matches: 8. The CDR3 DNA follows: TGTGCCAGTAAACCGACAGGGAACTACAATGAGCAGTTCTTC. Its protein is CASKPTGNYNEQFF.

The chain uses TRBV27 and TRBJ2-5; a weak D match, TRBD2 (6 bases). Trimming removed 0 bases from V and 10 bases from J, with 15 bases in between. The CDR3 totals 14 residues. Germline V gene sequence: CDR1 MNHEY, CDR2 SMNVEV (reference sequence). CDR3 coding DNA: TGTGCCAGCAGTTTATCGGGTGCCGCGGGGAACCAGTACTTC. Translation: CASSLSGAAGNQYF.

The chain employs TRBV6-5 and TRBJ2-5; 8 bases map to TRBD1. Per germline, CDR1 MNHEY and CDR2 SVGAGI. The CDR3 consists of 14 residues. With V trimmed by 0 bases and J by 4 bases, 1 base remained unmatched. This CDR3 is CASSYSGTGETQYF. The CDR3 DNA follows: TGTGCCAGCAGTTACTCGGGGACAGGAGAGACCCAGTACTTC.

The chain uses TRBV7-2 and TRBJ2-5; possible D gene TRBD2, 5 bases. The V gene lost 0 bases and the J gene lost 1 base, with 15 bases spanning the gap. Germline values: CDR1 SGHTA, CDR2 FQGNSA. The CDR3 has 17 amino acids. The CDR3, as DNA: TGTGCCAGCAGCTTAGCTCTCGCGGGCAGTATCCAAGAGACCCAGTACTTC. Its translation is CASSLALAGSIQETQYF.

V and J are TRBV5-1 and TRBJ1-3; D gene unclear. V was trimmed by 2 bases and J by 7 bases, leaving 10 bases between them. This CDR3 has 13 amino acids. The V gene's germline CDR1 is SGHRS and CDR2 YFSETQ. CDR3 region: CASSFDLGNTIYF. CDR3 DNA sequence: TGCGCCAGCAGCTTCGATTTAGGCAACACCATATATTTT.

The V and J genes are TRBV27 and TRBJ1-1; D is uncertain. Germline V gene sequence: CDR1 MNHEY, CDR2 SMNVEV (reference sequence). The V end was cut by 6 bases, the J end by 6 bases, with 8 bases between. This CDR3 comprises 11 residues. The CDR3 DNA is TGTGCCAGCAGGGACGGACCTGAAGCTTTCTTT. It yields the protein CASRDGPEAFF.

V gene TRBV6-1 combines with J gene TRBJ1-5, with D unclear. The germline V gene has CDR1 MNHNS and CDR2 SASEGT. Trimming cost V 4 bases and J 0 bases, with 13 bases left between them. The CDR3 runs 16 residues. The CDR3 DNA sequence: TGTGCCAGCAGTGTATTTCAAGGATTTAGCAATCAGCCCCAGCATTTT. Residues: CASSVFQGFSNQPQHF.

The CDR3 DNA reads TGTGCCACCCTGGACAGGATAAACACCGGGGAGCTGTTTTTT. It is translated as CATLDRINTGELFF. The chain has TRBV28 and TRBJ2-2, with 7 bases fitting TRBD1. With 10 bases clipped from V and 2 bases from J, the junction kept 7 bases outside the gene matches. The CDR3 is 14 residues long. The germline V gene has CDR1 MDHEN and CDR2 SYDVKM.

This clone was seen just once. The V call is TRBV24-1, the J call TRBJ1-2; 11 bases line up with TRBD1. CDR1 is KGHDR and CDR2 is SFDVKD in the germline V gene. Trimming took 4 bases from V and 7 from J; bases not matched to a gene: 4. The CDR3 sequence is 14 residues long. The CDR3 sequence is CATSEGQGEVGYTF. DNA of the CDR3: TGTGCCACCAGTGAGGGACAGGGGGAGGTTGGCTACACCTTC.

CDR3 coding DNA: TGTGCCAGCAGTGAATTTGTGGGACAGGGGGACACTGAAGCTTTCTTT. Its translation: CASSEFVGQGDTEAFF. The V call is TRBV6-1, the J call TRBJ1-1, with TRBD1 identical over 11 bases. After removal of 2 bases from V and 3 bases from J, the junction contained 5 bases not matched to a gene. This CDR3 contains 16 residues. Germline V CDR1 and CDR2: MNHNS, SASEGT.

The gene calls are TRBV11-2 and TRBJ2-3; 9 nucleotides line up with TRBD1. The CDR3 length is 17 residues. Germline CDR1 is SGHAT and CDR2 is FQNNGV. Unmatched junction bases numbered 10, after V lost 3 bases and J lost 3 bases. As DNA, the CDR3 is TGTGCCAGCAGCTTGCGGACAGGGGTAATGGTAACAGATACGCAGTATTTT. Translating it yields CASSLRTGVMVTDTQYF.